This TCR beta chain derives from a study of blood T cell repertoires in COVID-19. Study summary: The origin of the acute and convalescent COVID-19 samples was the United States, Italy and Spain. PBMCs, B-cell-depleted T cells, or T cells were the source of the cDNA or gDNA that made up the material.

The CDR3 runs 15 residues. Germline loops: CDR1 MNHNY, CDR2 SVGAGI (reference sequence). Trimming took 7 bases from V and 4 from J; bases not matched to a gene: 8. In the authors' workflow: Estimated nucleated cell counts came from reference gene primer amplification. Only in-frame clones appear in the TCRdb table, and some are missing; sequencing was by immunoSEQ multiplex PCR. V, J and clone size are those of that table, while D and trimming were read from the DNA. The profile shows 100,000 or so clones, 81% of them singletons. The sequencing sample was made of peripheral blood. The TCR sequence derives from a woman between 65 and 79 years old with acute or convalescent COVID-19. The chain is built from TRBV6-6 and TRBJ1-2; 11 nucleotides align to TRBD1. CDR3 bases: TGTGCCAGCATGGGGACAGGGGGTTCACCCTATGGCTACACCTTC. The encoded protein is CASMGTGGSPYGYTF.